The 25 T cell receptor beta chains given below trace back to one sample, sequenced in a study of T cells in localized non-small cell lung cancer. The assay was immunoSEQ multiplex PCR, and TCRdb's table has in-frame clones only and misses some. The sample shows 8,500 to 10,000 clones, about 90% of them seen only once. The specimen was peripheral blood, collected before any cancer treatment. These receptors were taken from a male donor at least 60 years old with stage III squamous cell lung carcinoma.

This chain connects TRBV6-1 to TRBJ1-6; D is uncertain. The CDR3 runs to 15 residues. The germline CDR1 and CDR2 sequences are MNHNS and SASEGT. V gave up 3 bases and J gave up 1 base, with 7 bases separating them. The CDR3 protein is CASSDVGSYNSPLHF. CDR3 nucleotide sequence: TGTGCCAGCAGTGATGTGGGTTCCTATAATTCACCCCTCCACTTT.

The V gene is TRBV18, the J gene TRBJ1-5, with 8 nucleotides matching TRBD1. This CDR3 contains 14 residues. The germline gives CDR1 KGHSH, CDR2 LQKENI. Trimming cost V 6 bases and J 7 bases; bases outside gene matches: 8. The CDR3 nucleotides are TGTGCCAGCTCTCCAGGGGGCGGGCGACAGCCCCAGCATTTT. This encodes CASSPGGGRQPQHF.

The J gene is TRBJ1-2, the V gene TRBV28, with TRBD1 identical over 7 bases. This CDR3 has 14 amino acids. Germline V gene data show CDR1 as MDHEN and CDR2 as SYDVKM. With 2 bases clipped from V and 7 bases from J, the junction kept 7 bases outside the gene matches. This CDR3 is CASSLGGQSFGYTF. The CDR3 DNA reads as TGTGCCAGCAGTTTAGGGGGACAGAGTTTTGGCTACACCTTC.

The V call is TRBV5-4, the J call TRBJ2-5; 7 positions match TRBD2. Trimming removed 1 base from V and 5 bases from J; junction bases left unmatched: 5. This CDR3 region has 14 residues. Germline lookup yields CDR1 SGHNT and CDR2 YYREEE (reference sequence). In DNA, the CDR3 is TGTGCCAGCAGCTTGTCAGCGGGGATGGAGACCCAGTACTTC. Its protein is CASSLSAGMETQYF.

This chain uses TRBV7-6 with TRBJ1-1, with D perhaps TRBD1 (5 bases). The ends were cut back, 1 base at V and 5 bases at J, with 11 bases in the middle. Germline CDR1 reads SGHVS; CDR2 reads FNYEAQ. The CDR3 is made up of 14 amino acids. The CDR3 DNA reads as TGTGCCAGCAGCTTAGAAGCAGGGTTGACTGAAGCTTTCTTT. Translating gives CASSLEAGLTEAFF. Using reference TRBV7-6 and TRBJ1-1 for the parts outside the CDR3, the full variable domain is GAGVSQSPRYKVTKRGQDVALRCDPISGHVSLYWYRQALGQGPEFLTYFNYEAQQDKSGLPNDRFSAERPEGSISTLTIQRTEQRDSAMYRCASSLEAGLTEAFFGQGTRLTVV.

J is TRBJ1-3 and V is TRBV11-2; 10 bases are a match to TRBD1. With V trimmed by 0 bases and J by 0 bases, 8 bases remained unmatched. Germline CDR1 is SGHAT and CDR2 is FQNNGV. The CDR3 sequence is 19 residues long. CDR3 coding DNA: TGTGCCAGCAGCTTAGACACCGGGACAGGGGTCTTCTCTGGAAACACCATATATTTT. Encoded protein: CASSLDTGTGVFSGNTIYF.

J is TRBJ2-7 and V is TRBV29-1; D is uncertain. Germline CDR1 SQVTM, CDR2 ANQGSEA. V shed 3 bases and J shed 0 bases, with 9 bases lying between them. This CDR3 has 13 amino acids. CDR3 protein: CSVESDLSYEQYF. In DNA, the CDR3 is TGCAGCGTTGAGAGTGACCTCTCCTACGAGCAGTACTTC.

This clone was recorded a few times. Different DNA sequences within this sample yield the same CDR3. V usage is TRBV30 and J usage is TRBJ1-1; D is ambiguous. Trimming left V 5 bases short and J 0 bases short, with 4 bases between. This CDR3 is 11 amino acids long. Germline CDR1 is GTSNPN and CDR2 is SVGIG (reference sequence). The CDR3 DNA is TGTGCCTGGGTCATGAACACTGAAGCTTTCTTT. Its protein product is CAWVMNTEAFF.

The CDR3 is CASSSLGQGSEAFF. The CDR3 nucleotides are TGTGCCAGCAGCTCACTCGGGCAGGGCAGTGAAGCTTTCTTT. V is TRBV5-5 and J is TRBJ1-1; TRBD1 is a possible D gene (5 bases). This CDR3 has 14 residues. V lost 3 bases to trimming and J lost 7 bases, with 16 bases between them. Per the germline V gene, CDR1 is SGHKS and CDR2 is YYEKEE (reference sequence).

V is TRBV6-4 and J is TRBJ2-1, with 11 bases aligning to TRBD2. Germline CDR1 is MRHNA and CDR2 is SNTAGT. J was trimmed by 7 bases and V by 5 bases; bases with no gene match: 7. This CDR3 comprises 15 residues. This CDR3 reads CASSTRLAGYNEQFF. In DNA, the CDR3 is TGTGCCAGCAGTACTAGACTAGCGGGGTATAATGAGCAGTTCTTC.

V and J are TRBV7-9 and TRBJ2-1; 10 bases fit TRBD1. The CDR3 runs 13 residues. Germline V lookup: CDR1 SEHNR, CDR2 FQNEAQ (reference sequence). V trimming: 5 bases; J trimming: 9 bases; junction bases outside the gene matches: 4. CDR3 bases: TGTGCCAGCAGCACAGACAGGGGGCGTGAGCAGTTCTTC. Its protein is CASSTDRGREQFF.

This clone came up once. This chain connects TRBV19 to TRBJ2-1, with TRBD1 matching over 7 bases. The ends lost 5 bases at V and 7 bases at J; junction bases unmatched: 11. The CDR3 loop spans 15 amino acids. Germline loops: CDR1 LNHDA, CDR2 SQIVND (reference sequence). CDR3 region: CASSSKVKTGNEQFF. The CDR3 nucleotides are TGTGCCAGTAGTTCTAAAGTTAAGACAGGGAATGAGCAGTTCTTC.

J is TRBJ2-7 and V is TRBV5-1, with D unclear. CDR1 SGHRS and CDR2 YFSETQ come from the germline V gene. With 0 bases removed from V and 5 bases from J, the gap between germline ends came to 15 bases. The CDR3 consists of 15 residues. The DNA of the CDR3 is TGCGCCAGCAGCTTGGGGCCACAAGCTAGGGACGAGCAGTACTTC. Encoded protein: CASSLGPQARDEQYF.

The rearrangement uses TRBV2 and TRBJ2-5, with D hard to call. Looked up from germline, CDR1 is SNHLY and CDR2 is FYNNEI. Trimming removed 4 bases from V and 4 bases from J, with 10 bases in between. This CDR3 is built from 13 residues. CDR3 nucleotide sequence: TGTGCCAGCAGTGGGCGGACCACAGAGACCCAGTACTTC. This gives the protein CASSGRTTETQYF.

This chain joins TRBV28 and TRBJ2-3; TRBD1 is a possible D gene (6 bases). CDR1 is MDHEN and CDR2 is SYDVKM in the germline V gene. The CDR3 runs to 13 residues. The germline V and J ends were trimmed by 2 bases and 4 bases, with 7 bases remaining between them. DNA of the CDR3: TGTGCCAGCAGTTTAGCAGGGGCAGATACGCAGTATTTT. The encoded protein is CASSLAGADTQYF.

The chain employs TRBV14 and TRBJ1-1; possibly TRBD1 for D (6 bases). V was pared by 4 bases and J by 6 bases, with 21 bases between. Germline V gene lookup returns CDR1 SGHDN and CDR2 FVKESK. There are 16 residues in the CDR3. The CDR3 sequence is CASSPPGEGGVPEAFF. The DNA of the CDR3 is TGTGCCAGCAGCCCCCCAGGGGAAGGGGGAGTCCCTGAAGCTTTCTTT.

This clone was counted once. This rearrangement joins TRBV7-8 to TRBJ2-7; D ambiguous. The CDR3 length is 13 residues. CDR1 is SGHVS and CDR2 is FQNEAQ in the germline V gene. V was shortened by 5 bases and J by 3 bases, with 11 bases between the two germline ends. The CDR3 DNA is TGTGCCAGCAGCGAACTCCGAATCTACGAGCAGTACTTC. Encoded protein: CASSELRIYEQYF.

The chain employs TRBV6-1 and TRBJ2-3; 7 nucleotides agree with TRBD1. This CDR3 has 15 amino acids. Germline V gives CDR1 MNHNS, CDR2 SASEGT. V dropped 1 base and J dropped 4; count of bases not matched to a gene: 5. The DNA for the CDR3 is TGTGCCAGCAGTGAAGAGGGGGCGGACGCAGATACGCAGTATTTT. This sequence encodes CASSEEGADADTQYF.

The chain has TRBV6-5 and TRBJ2-1, with D perhaps TRBD1 (6 bases). CDR1 MNHEY and CDR2 SVGAGI come from the germline V gene. CDR3 length equals 14 residues. V shed 5 bases and J shed 8 bases, with 16 bases lying between them. The CDR3 here is CASSNRVVHDEQFF. The CDR3 DNA reads TGTGCCAGCAGTAACAGGGTCGTACACGATGAGCAGTTCTTC.

The CDR3: CASSSIDFTPYEQYF. The CDR3 DNA follows: TGCGCCAGCAGCTCGATTGACTTTACCCCCTACGAGCAGTACTTC. V usage is TRBV5-1 and J usage is TRBJ2-7; the D is unclear. V was trimmed by 3 bases and J by 2 bases, leaving 15 bases between them. The CDR3 runs to 15 residues. Germline-derived CDR1 and CDR2 are SGHRS and YFSETQ. The whole variable domain, filled in from reference TRBV5-1 and TRBJ2-7, reads KAGVTQTPRYLIKTRGQQVTLSCSPISGHRSVSWYQQTPGQGLQFLFEYFSETQRNKGNFPGRFSGRQFSNSRSEMNVSTLELGDSALYLCASSSIDFTPYEQYFGPGTRLTVT.

The CDR3 bases are TGTGCCAGCAGACTCCGGGGAGGTTCCTACGAGCAGTACTTC. Protein: CASRLRGGSYEQYF. This sequence joins TRBV6-6 and TRBJ2-7; tentatively, D is TRBD2 (6 bases). The CDR3 has 14 amino acids. V was cut by 6 bases and J by 1 base, with 13 bases left in between. The germline V gene encodes CDR1 MNHNY and CDR2 SVGAGI (reference sequence).

This chain joins TRBV11-1 and TRBJ2-3; D gene ambiguous. CDR3 length: 11 amino acids. The V and J ends lost 5 bases and 5 bases respectively, with 5 bases between them. CDR1 is SGHAT and CDR2 is FQDESV in the germline V gene (reference sequence). The CDR3 loop reads CASSAEDTQYF. CDR3 coding DNA: TGTGCCAGCAGCGCCGAAGATACGCAGTATTTT.

The chain is built from TRBV2 and TRBJ2-7, with D perhaps TRBD2 (5 bases). Trimming removed 4 bases at V and 0 bases at J, with 10 bases between. The CDR3 extends over 14 amino acids. The germline V gene encodes CDR1 SNHLY and CDR2 FYNNEI. The CDR3 loop reads CASSGAGLSYEQYF. In DNA, the CDR3 is TGTGCCAGCAGTGGTGCGGGTCTCTCCTACGAGCAGTACTTC. The full variable domain, with the rest looked up from reference TRBV2 and TRBJ2-7, is EPEVTQTPSHQVTQMGQEVILRCVPISNHLYFYWYRQILGQKVEFLVSFYNNEISEKSEIFDDQFSVERPDGSNFTLKIRSTKLEDSAMYFCASSGAGLSYEQYFGPGTRLTVT.

This clone was counted a few times. The J gene is TRBJ2-1, the V gene TRBV27; D could derive from TRBD1 or TRBD2 (5 bases each). The ends were cut back, 2 bases at V and 3 bases at J, with 11 bases in the middle. The germline V gene encodes CDR1 MNHEY and CDR2 SMNVEV (reference sequence). The CDR3 contains 15 residues. In nucleotides, the CDR3 is TGTGCCAGCAGTTTAGCCCGGGACCTCTACAATGAGCAGTTCTTC. Its protein is CASSLARDLYNEQFF.

V and J are TRBV20-1 and TRBJ1-1; TRBD1 is a possible D gene (5 bases). CDR1 DFQATT and CDR2 SNEGSKA come from the germline V gene (reference sequence). With 6 bases removed from V and 7 bases from J, the gap between germline ends came to 12 bases. The CDR3 is made up of 11 amino acids. CDR3 amino acids: CSAQRGGEAFF. In DNA form, the CDR3 reads TGCAGTGCGCAAAGGGGTGGTGAAGCTTTCTTT.